What follows are 13 T cell receptor beta chains derived from one specimen sequenced in a study of blood T cell repertoires in COVID-19. TCRdb's table, derived via immunoSEQ multiplex PCR, lists solely in-frame clones and lacks some. The table shows some 300,000 clones, with 85% to 90% occurring only once. Sequences were obtained from peripheral blood. The receptor set was obtained from a woman between 35 and 50 years old with COVID-19, enrolled during active disease.

The chain combines TRBV5-1 with TRBJ1-3; D is unclear. The length of the CDR3 is 16 residues. V lost 0 bases and J 0 bases, leaving 10 bases between the germline ends. Germline-derived CDR1 and CDR2 are SGHRS and YFSETQ. CDR3 loop: CASSLVPSFSGNTIYF. DNA for the CDR3: TGCGCCAGCAGCTTGGTCCCGAGTTTCTCTGGAAACACCATATATTTT.

In this sample, this clone turned up once. V is TRBV6-5 and J is TRBJ1-1, with D possibly TRBD1 on 5 matching bases. Between the trimmed V and J ends, which lost 2 bases and 0 bases, there was a span of 13 bases. This CDR3 spans 16 amino acids. The germline CDR1 and CDR2 sequences are MNHEY and SVGAGI. CDR3 region: CASSYGQGILNTEAFF. The CDR3 DNA follows: TGTGCCAGCAGTTACGGGCAGGGAATCCTGAACACTGAAGCTTTCTTT.

This chain uses TRBV28 with TRBJ1-3, with TRBD1 matching over 9 bases. The CDR3 loop spans 21 amino acids. The germline V gene has CDR1 MDHEN and CDR2 SYDVKM. V shed 8 bases, J shed 0 bases, and the junction held 23 bases outside the gene matches. The CDR3 DNA follows: TGTGCCAGCCGAGATGTCTACCGGGACAGGGTTAATACTAGCTCTGGAAACACCATATATTTT. The encoded protein is CASRDVYRDRVNTSSGNTIYF.

This clone turned up a few times. The gene calls are TRBV19 and TRBJ1-1; D not certain. Germline V gene data show CDR1 as LNHDA and CDR2 as SQIVND (reference sequence). V shed 6 bases and J shed 2 bases, with 13 bases lying between them. This CDR3 contains 14 residues. CDR3 sequence reads: CASRPTETNTEAFF. CDR3 nucleotide sequence: TGTGCCAGTAGACCTACAGAAACCAACACTGAAGCTTTCTTT. Based on the CDR3 plus reference TRBV19 and TRBJ1-1, the full variable domain is DGGITQSPKYLFRKEGQNVTLSCEQNLNHDAMYWYRQDPGQGLRLIYYSQIVNDFQKGDIAEGYSVSREKKESFPLTVTSAQKNPTAFYLCASRPTETNTEAFFGQGTRLTVV.

V is TRBV30 and J is TRBJ2-2, with a weak D call TRBD1 (5 bases). Trimming took 0 bases from V and 4 from J, leaving 12 bases between them. The germline V gene has CDR1 GTSNPN and CDR2 SVGIG (reference sequence). CDR3 length: 15 amino acids. CDR3 region: CAWSVSRAGTGELFF. DNA for the CDR3: TGTGCCTGGAGTGTAAGCAGGGCAGGCACCGGGGAGCTGTTTTTT.

This chain connects TRBV7-2 to TRBJ2-7; maybe TRBD2 (6 bases). Germline V gives CDR1 SGHTA, CDR2 FQGNSA. This CDR3 has 13 residues. Trimming removed 5 bases from V and 3 bases from J, with 11 bases in between. CDR3 DNA: TGTGCCAGCAGCCGGGAGTTTGGCTACGAGCAGTACTTC. Its translation: CASSREFGYEQYF.

The chain is built from TRBV7-3 and TRBJ1-2; weak D call: TRBD1 (5 bases). Looked up from germline, CDR1 is SGHTA and CDR2 is FQGTGA. The CDR3 runs to 13 residues. With 1 base removed from V and 8 bases from J, the gap between germline ends came to 11 bases. CDR3 sequence reads: CASSLNAGVGYTF. CDR3 DNA: TGTGCCAGCAGCTTAAATGCGGGGGTCGGCTACACCTTC.

The chain combines TRBV7-2 with TRBJ2-3; weak D call: TRBD2 (5 bases). V was pared by 2 bases and J by 1 base, with 13 bases between. There are 16 residues in the CDR3. Germline lookup yields CDR1 SGHTA and CDR2 FQGNSA. The CDR3 sequence is CASSLSLERGTDTQYF. The DNA of the CDR3 is TGTGCCAGCAGCTTAAGCCTGGAGAGGGGCACAGATACGCAGTATTTT.

The V and J genes are TRBV18 and TRBJ2-7, with D possibly being TRBD2 (5 bases). The CDR3 length is 13 residues. Germline loops: CDR1 KGHSH, CDR2 LQKENI. With 6 bases removed from V and 2 bases from J, the gap between germline ends came to 11 bases. CDR3 sequence (DNA): TGTGCCAGCTCGTCCGGGGATACCTACGAGCAGTACTTC. Amino acids: CASSSGDTYEQYF.

The J gene is TRBJ2-7, the V gene TRBV1; TRBD2, as called in the table, went unchecked against the DNA. TRBV1 is a known pseudogene. The CDR3 has 15 residues. CDR3: CTSSPRTSETYEQYF. In DNA form, the CDR3 reads TGCACCAGCAGCCCCCGGACTAGCGAGACCTACGAGCAGTACTTC.

The rearrangement links TRBV6-2 or TRBV6-3 to TRBJ2-5; tentatively, D is TRBD2 (5 bases). Trimming pared 2 bases from V and 4 bases from J, leaving 8 bases between. Germline V CDR1 and CDR2: MNHEY, SVGEGT. The CDR3 has 13 residues. The CDR3 is CASSYEEVETQYF. The CDR3 bases are TGTGCCAGCAGTTACGAGGAGGTAGAGACCCAGTACTTC.

The chain joins TRBV5-6 to TRBJ1-1, with 8 bases aligning to TRBD1. Germline CDR1 SGHDT, CDR2 YYEEEE. The CDR3 consists of 14 residues. V lost 4 bases, J lost 4 bases, and 6 bases stayed unmatched. The DNA for the CDR3 is TGTGCCAGCAGCGGCACCACAGGGGGCACTGAAGCTTTCTTT. It translates to CASSGTTGGTEAFF.

The chain carries TRBV5-8 and TRBJ1-1; D might be TRBD1 (6 bases). The CDR3 spans 14 residues. The V and J ends lost 9 bases and 6 bases respectively, with 21 bases between them. Germline CDR1 and CDR2: SGHTS and YDEGEE. CDR3: CATLLREGDAEAFF. Here the CDR3 DNA reads TGTGCCACCCTTCTCAGGGAGGGGGACGCTGAAGCTTTCTTT. The variable domain in full, completed from reference TRBV5-8 and TRBJ1-1, reads EAGVTQSPTHLIKTRGQQATLRCSPISGHTSVYWYQQALGLGLQFLLWYDEGEERNRGNFPPRFSGRQFPNYSSELNVNALELEDSALYLCATLLREGDAEAFFGQGTRLTVV.